The entry that follows covers one T cell receptor (beta chain) sequence. Its recognized antigen is unknown. Base qualities are not at hand, and no much larger clone is one base apart. This sample stems from a study of CD8 T cells in Susac syndrome (dated 2019 in TCRdb). Broadly, across the study: Whether CD8+ T cell activation and differentiation in Susac syndrome was antigen driven was tested using repertoire sequencing. Clonality of the CD8+ T cell repertoire was compared between about a dozen healthy donors, approximately 14 Susac syndrome patients and some 15 multiple sclerosis patients.

The CDR3 measures 14 amino acids from cysteine to phenylalanine. Only the CDR3 DNA is retained, 42 bases long and in frame from the first base. CDR1 and CDR2, looked up from the germline V gene, are MNHEY and SVGAGI. V and J are truncated by 0 bases and 7 bases respectively, leaving an intervening sequence of 12 bases. Broader findings and caveats from the paper: The number of individuals in the TCR sequencing and HLA analysis was recognized as being relatively small.

Peripheral blood CD8+ and CD4+ T cells from healthy donors, Susac syndrome patients and multiple sclerosis patients were profiled by high-throughput TCR beta sequencing. Treatment-naive patients with stable or active relapsing-remitting disease fulfilling revised McDonald criteria were used as multiple sclerosis controls. Bulk CD8+ and CD4+ T cells were purified by magnetic negative isolation, while CD8+ TEMRA cells were enriched using FACS. Blood was drawn into EDTA tubes, processed within 24 hours, and PBMCs were isolated by density gradient centrifugation. PBMCs destined for TCR sequencing were cryopreserved in liquid nitrogen and later thawed in a 37 °C water bath. Purity of sorted or isolated CD4+, CD8+ and CD8+ TEMRA cells was at least 90%. RNA was extracted using the RNeasy kit, and roughly 0.5 to 1 ug of the RNA was reverse transcribed with random hexamers. The immunoSEQ multiplex PCR assay, which covers 54 Vbeta and 13 Jbeta segments, was used to amplify TCR beta CDR3 regions. Bias from PCR amplification was corrected by using a synthetic template baseline for primer optimization and for computational correction. The authors' pipeline ran thus. Reads were annotated to V, D and J genes according to IMGT and were analyzed with immunoSEQ Analyzer, with only productive sequences retained. To calculate clonality, Shannon entropy was normalized by log2 of the number of productive unique sequences and then subtracted from one. Public and private clones were assessed among the 100 most prevalent clones of each patient and control. Susac-specific clones were defined as absent from healthy and MS cohorts, 800 to 1,200 published viral clones and other ImmuneACCESS disease sequences. TCRdb cleaned the public reads at Q25 with fastp, built clones with MiXCR and kept in-frame beta chains. Rows merge per CDR3 protein into single entries with the most common DNA and genes. These V and J calls are TCRdb output, not the study's own analysis. Present in this sample are 150,000 to 200,000 distinct CDR3 sequences, 85% to 95% of which were seen just once. The ten largest clonotypes hold about 0.15% of the sample.

The sequence joins TRBV6-5 to TRBJ2-5; 5 matching bases give a weak D call of TRBD1. This receptor was identified in a human donor with multiple sclerosis. Sequencing was done on a sample of CD8+ T cells from PBMCs. Here the CDR3 is given as CASSYSGAIGTQYF. The sequence in DNA is TGTGCCAGCAGTTACTCAGGGGCTATTGGGACCCAGTACTTC.